This entry lists 26 T cell receptor beta chains sequenced from one sample in a study of blood T cell repertoires in COVID-19 (dated by TCRdb to about 2020). Preparation of the library involved the immunoSEQ multiplex PCR assay. The immuneACCESS repertoire file appears here via TCRdb, limited to in-frame rearrangements. These files lack a portion of the clones; in checked studies, under half of the deficit traces to unresolved V genes, and the cause of the others is not known. The sample table shows 410,000 or so clones, and about 91% are seen once. The top ten clonotypes cover around 1.5% of the sample. Material: peripheral blood. Every receptor here comes from a woman in her thirties or forties with COVID-19, enrolled during active disease.

Concerning this clone: This sample includes further DNA sequences coding for the same CDR3. This chain connects TRBV5-1 to TRBJ2-2; TRBD2 matches 12 bases. The CDR3 contains 16 residues. The germline V gene encodes CDR1 SGHRS and CDR2 YFSETQ. After removal of 4 bases from V and 1 base from J, the junction contained 2 bases not matched to a gene. CDR3 in amino acids: CASSPLAGGNTGELFF. The CDR3 region has the DNA TGCGCCAGCAGCCCACTAGCGGGGGGGAACACCGGGGAGCTGTTTTTT.

J is TRBJ1-1 and V is TRBV25-1; 10 bases agree with TRBD1. CDR1 MGHDK and CDR2 SYGVNS come from the germline V gene. The J segment lost 4 bases and the V segment lost 2 bases, leaving 4 bases of the junction unmatched. The CDR3 has 15 residues. The CDR3 coding sequence is TGTGCCAGCAGTGAACCCGGACAGGGGGGCACTGAAGCTTTCTTT. Protein sequence: CASSEPGQGGTEAFF.

The chain carries TRBV3-1 (or the pseudogene TRBV3-2) and TRBJ2-7; the match to TRBD2 covers 12 bases. The germline V gene has CDR1 LGHDT and CDR2 YNNKEL (reference sequence). This CDR3 comprises 15 residues. Germline trimming cut 1 base from V and 3 bases from J; bases unmatched to any gene: 1. CDR3 nucleotide sequence: TGTGCCAGCAGCCAAGGGACTAGCGGGGTCTACGAGCAGTACTTC. It specifies CASSQGTSGVYEQYF.

The chain joins TRBV9 to TRBJ1-6; weak D call: TRBD1 (5 bases). Per the germline V gene, CDR1 is SGDLS and CDR2 is YYNGEE. Trimming removed 4 bases at V and 6 bases at J, with 14 bases between. The CDR3 spans 15 residues. For the CDR3, the DNA is TGTGCCAGCAGCTCCGACGGACATCCTAATTCACCCCTCCACTTT. As protein: CASSSDGHPNSPLHF.

This chain connects TRBV4-1 to TRBJ1-4, with D possibly TRBD1 on 6 matching bases. Germline lookup yields CDR1 MGHRA and CDR2 YSYEKL. Trimming took off 2 bases at V and 4 bases at J, with 8 bases between the two ends. The CDR3 is 14 residues long. The CDR3 coding sequence is TGCGCCAGCAGCCAACCCAGGGGTAATGAAAAACTGTTTTTT. Its protein product is CASSQPRGNEKLFF.

This chain joins TRBV7-2 and TRBJ2-7; possible D gene TRBD2, 5 bases. Trimming left V 3 bases short and J 1 base short, with 16 bases between. This CDR3 spans 16 amino acids. From germline, CDR1 is SGHTA and CDR2 FQGNSA. For the CDR3, the DNA is TGTGCCAGCAGCTTTTCAGTGGGAGTCGTATCCTACGAGCAGTACTTC. It translates to CASSFSVGVVSYEQYF.

The V and J genes are TRBV6-6 and TRBJ2-3, with 7 bases aligning to TRBD1. Germline loops: CDR1 MNHNY, CDR2 SVGAGI (reference sequence). The CDR3 consists of 16 residues. V trimming: 0 bases; J trimming: 4 bases; junction bases outside the gene matches: 7. The CDR3 DNA is TGTGCCAGCAGTTACTCGAATGACAGGGTGCCAGATACGCAGTATTTT. Protein product: CASSYSNDRVPDTQYF.

This clone was recorded once. The CDR3 region is CASSPVSRGQSYNSPLHF. The CDR3 DNA sequence: TGTGCCAGCTCACCGGTCTCCCGCGGGCAGTCCTATAATTCACCCCTCCACTTT. The chain employs TRBV18 and TRBJ1-6; D is uncertain. This CDR3 comprises 18 residues. V was cut by 3 bases and J by 1 base, with 16 bases left in between. Looked up from germline, CDR1 is KGHSH and CDR2 is LQKENI.

The gene calls are TRBV27 and TRBJ1-1, with unresolved D. Trimming pared 0 bases from V and 4 bases from J, leaving 9 bases between. The germline CDR1 and CDR2 sequences are MNHEY and SMNVEV (reference sequence). The CDR3 covers 14 residues. This chain's CDR3 is CASSLSPGLTEAFF. The CDR3 DNA is TGTGCCAGCAGTTTATCGCCAGGTCTCACTGAAGCTTTCTTT.

The chain employs TRBV7-9 and TRBJ1-1; D call uncertain. V was cut by 2 bases and J by 3 bases, with 4 bases left in between. The CDR3 totals 12 residues. Per germline, CDR1 SEHNR and CDR2 FQNEAQ (reference sequence). The CDR3 bases are TGTGCCAGCAGCTTACCATACACTGAAGCTTTCTTT. It is translated as CASSLPYTEAFF.

The chain couples TRBV10-3 to TRBJ2-3, with 9 bases that match TRBD2. From germline, CDR1 is ENHRY and CDR2 SYGVKD. Unmatched junction bases numbered 2, after V lost 0 bases and J lost 1 base. This CDR3 contains 16 residues. CDR3 coding DNA: TGTGCCATCAGTGAGTCATTAGCGGGGGGCACAGATACGCAGTATTTT. Translating it yields CAISESLAGGTDTQYF.

V is TRBV28 and J is TRBJ1-2; tentatively, D is TRBD1 (5 bases). The V end was cut by 9 bases, the J end by 5 bases, with 28 bases between. The CDR3 is 17 residues long. Germline CDR1 and CDR2: MDHEN and SYDVKM. In nucleotides, the CDR3 is TGTGCCAGTCTGCTCTCTTCTGGAGGGGCATTTTCTTATGGCTACACCTTC. Translated: CASLLSSGGAFSYGYTF.

The chain recombines TRBV7-2 with TRBJ1-2; possible D gene TRBD1, 5 bases. The germline V and J ends were trimmed by 2 bases and 5 bases, with 12 bases remaining between them. The CDR3 has 14 amino acids. The germline V gene encodes CDR1 SGHTA and CDR2 FQGNSA. As DNA, the CDR3 is TGTGCCAGCAGCTTAACGCAGGGCCAGTATGGCTACACCTTC. Translation gives CASSLTQGQYGYTF. The variable domain in full, completed from reference TRBV7-2 and TRBJ1-2, reads GAGVSQSPSNKVTEKGKDVELRCDPISGHTALYWYRQSLGQGLEFLIYFQGNSAPDKSGLPSDRFSAERTGGSVSTLTIQRTQQEDSAVYLCASSLTQGQYGYTFGSGTRLTVV.

The chain joins TRBV19 to TRBJ2-3; TRBD1 aligns across 10 bases. The junction had 1 base not matched to a gene; V was cut back by 3 bases and J by 4 bases. Germline CDR1 is LNHDA and CDR2 is SQIVND (reference sequence). This CDR3 contains 14 residues. Here the CDR3 reads CASSMGTGADTQYF. In DNA form, the CDR3 reads TGTGCCAGTAGTATGGGGACAGGGGCAGATACGCAGTATTTT.

In its sample, this clone was seen once. This chain joins TRBV5-1 and TRBJ2-3, with 10 bases matching TRBD1. The CDR3 has 19 residues. J was trimmed by 3 bases and V by 0 bases; bases with no gene match: 13. Germline CDR1 SGHRS, CDR2 YFSETQ. CDR3: CASSLEPGQGTDWTDTQYF. In DNA, the CDR3 is TGCGCCAGCAGCTTGGAGCCGGGACAGGGGACCGATTGGACAGATACGCAGTATTTT.

This clone was counted once. This chain links TRBV14 with TRBJ1-1, with a possible D match to TRBD1 (5 bases). Germline CDR1 SGHDN, CDR2 FVKESK. V shed 1 base and J shed 3 bases, with 12 bases lying between them. CDR3 length equals 15 residues. The CDR3 bases are TGTGCCAGCAGCCAAGGCCCAGGGAGGGACACTGAAGCTTTCTTT. It encodes CASSQGPGRDTEAFF.

A remark on this clone: Other nucleotide sequences from this sample produce the same CDR3. The V call is TRBV28, the J call TRBJ1-3; tentative D call: TRBD1 (5 bases). This CDR3 comprises 14 residues. Per the germline V gene, CDR1 is MDHEN and CDR2 is SYDVKM. V was pared by 7 bases and J by 2 bases, with 12 bases between. CDR3 DNA: TGTGCCAGCACACCGGGGGGTGCTGGAAACACCATATATTTT. Translating it yields CASTPGGAGNTIYF.

The CDR3 here is CASSLGPGTTGNTIYF. CDR3 sequence (DNA): TGTGCCAGCAGCTTAGGCCCGGGGACAACTGGAAACACCATATATTTT. The rearrangement joins TRBV7-3 to TRBJ1-3, with TRBD1 as a possible D gene (6 bases). V lost 2 bases to trimming and J lost 2 bases, with 13 bases between them. The CDR3 length is 16 residues. In germline, CDR1 is SGHTA, CDR2 FQGTGA. Filled out from reference TRBV7-3 and TRBJ1-3, the complete variable domain reads GAGVSQTPSNKVTEKGKYVELRCDPISGHTALYWYRQSLGQGPEFLIYFQGTGAADDSGLPNDRFFAVRPEGSVSTLKIQRTERGDSAVYLCASSLGPGTTGNTIYFGEGSWLTVV.

This clone was seen once. The chain carries TRBV19 and TRBJ1-1; 7 bases are a match to TRBD1. Trimming removed 5 bases from V and 2 bases from J; junction bases left unmatched: 20. Germline V lookup: CDR1 LNHDA, CDR2 SQIVND (reference sequence). The CDR3 spans 19 residues. CDR3 residues: CASSSPSSGGPTFNTEAFF. CDR3 DNA sequence: TGTGCCAGTAGTTCTCCCTCTTCAGGGGGTCCTACCTTTAACACTGAAGCTTTCTTT.

The chain couples TRBV7-5 to TRBJ1-5; TRBD1 is the table's D call and was not checked against the DNA. TRBV7-5 is classified as a pseudogene. CDR3 size: 17 residues. The chain's CDR3 is CARTLPKTGDSNQPQHF. In DNA, the CDR3 is TGTGCCAGAACCCTTCCTAAAACAGGAGATAGCAATCAGCCCCAGCATTTT.

The V call is TRBV2, the J call TRBJ1-2; D is possibly TRBD1 (6 bases). The CDR3 totals 13 residues. V was shortened by 6 bases and J by 4 bases, with 12 bases between the two germline ends. CDR1 SNHLY and CDR2 FYNNEI come from the germline V gene. The CDR3 sequence: CASSRGASYGYTF. CDR3 in DNA: TGTGCCAGCAGCCGGGGGGCAAGCTATGGCTACACCTTC. The whole variable domain, filled in from reference TRBV2 and TRBJ1-2, reads EPEVTQTPSHQVTQMGQEVILRCVPISNHLYFYWYRQILGQKVEFLVSFYNNEISEKSEIFDDQFSVERPDGSNFTLKIRSTKLEDSAMYFCASSRGASYGYTFGSGTRLTVV.

The chain is built from TRBV6-2 or TRBV6-3 and TRBJ1-5; TRBD1 agrees at 8 bases. The CDR3 has 18 residues. Germline V gene data show CDR1 as MNHEY and CDR2 as SVGEGT. J was trimmed by 5 bases and V by 2 bases; bases with no gene match: 14. The CDR3, as DNA: TGTGCCAGCAGTTACCCAATTCGGACAGGGAAAGTAGATCAGCCCCAGCATTTT. Protein sequence: CASSYPIRTGKVDQPQHF.

The rearrangement joins TRBV2 to TRBJ1-2; D call uncertain. Trimming removed 2 bases at V and 0 bases at J, with 4 bases between. Germline-derived CDR1 and CDR2 are SNHLY and FYNNEI. There are 13 residues in the CDR3. This CDR3 is CASSESSNYGYTF. The CDR3 coding sequence is TGTGCCAGCAGTGAATCTTCTAACTATGGCTACACCTTC.

This chain uses TRBV5-4 with TRBJ2-3, with 9 bases identical to TRBD2. With 4 bases clipped from V and 4 bases from J, the junction kept 10 bases outside the gene matches. Germline assignment: CDR1 SGHNT and CDR2 YYREEE (reference sequence). This CDR3 spans 16 amino acids. CDR3 bases: TGTGCCAGCAGCCCTGGGACTAGCTCCTTCGCAGATACGCAGTATTTT. This sequence encodes CASSPGTSSFADTQYF.

The table lists this clone with a few counts. CDR3 amino acids: CATSDFRSATGELFF. As DNA, the CDR3 is TGTGCCACCAGTGATTTTAGATCAGCGACCGGGGAGCTGTTTTTT. V is TRBV24-1 and J is TRBJ2-2; unclear D gene. V lost 1 base to trimming and J lost 5 bases, with 10 bases between them. Germline lookup yields CDR1 KGHDR and CDR2 SFDVKD. There are 15 residues in the CDR3.

V and J are TRBV18 and TRBJ2-6; 8 bases are a match to TRBD1. J was trimmed by 0 bases and V by 1 base; bases with no gene match: 5. This CDR3 contains 18 residues. CDR1 and CDR2 (germline): KGHSH, LQKENI. CDR3 coding DNA: TGTGCCAGCTCACCACTGGGGACAGGCAACTCTGGGGCCAACGTCCTGACTTTC. Protein: CASSPLGTGNSGANVLTF. The entire variable domain, with the rest obtained from reference TRBV18 and TRBJ2-6, is as follows: NAGVMQNPRHLVRRRGQEARLRCSPMKGHSHVYWYRQLPEEGLKFMVYLQKENIIDESGMPKERFSAEFPKEGPSILRIQQVVRGDSAAYFCASSPLGTGNSGANVLTFGAGSRLTVL.